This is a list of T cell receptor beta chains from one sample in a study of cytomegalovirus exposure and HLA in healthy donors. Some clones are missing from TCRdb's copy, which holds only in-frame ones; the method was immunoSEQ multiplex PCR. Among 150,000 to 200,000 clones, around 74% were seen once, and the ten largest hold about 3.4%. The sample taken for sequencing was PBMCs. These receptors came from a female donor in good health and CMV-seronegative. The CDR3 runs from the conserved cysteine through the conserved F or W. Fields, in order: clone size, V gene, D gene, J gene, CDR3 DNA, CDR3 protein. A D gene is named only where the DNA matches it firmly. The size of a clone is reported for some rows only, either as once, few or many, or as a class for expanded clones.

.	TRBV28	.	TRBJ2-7	TGTGCCAGCAGTTTGCTTGTGTTCGGCTCCTACGAGCAGTACTTC	CASSLLVFGSYEQYF
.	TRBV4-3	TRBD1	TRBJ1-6	TGCGCCAGCAGCCAAGACCCAGGGGGCTATTCACCCCTCCACTTT	CASSQDPGGYSPLHF
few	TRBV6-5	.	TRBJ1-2	TGTGCCAGCAGTTACGACCGCTGGAGTGAGTCTGGCTACACCTTC	CASSYDRWSESGYTF
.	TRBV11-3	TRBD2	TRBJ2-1	TGTGCCAGCAGCTTAGGTCAGACTAGCGGATACAATGAGCAGTTCTTC	CASSLGQTSGYNEQFF
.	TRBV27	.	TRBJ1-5	TGTGCCAGCAGTTTATTAGCGTCGGGCAATCAGCCCCAGCATTTT	CASSLLASGNQPQHF
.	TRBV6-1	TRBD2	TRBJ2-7	TGTGCCAGCAGTGAATGGAGCGGGGGCCACTACGAGCAGTACTTC	CASSEWSGGHYEQYF
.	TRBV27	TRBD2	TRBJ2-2	TGTGCCAGCAGTTTACCCCCCGTTTGGACTAGCGGAAACACCGGGGAGCTGTTTTTT	CASSLPPVWTSGNTGELFF
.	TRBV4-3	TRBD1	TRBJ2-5	TGCGCCAGCAGCCAAGATATCGCGCGTTGGACAGGGATGAGCGGCGGGGAGACCCAGTACTTC	CASSQDIARWTGMSGGETQYF
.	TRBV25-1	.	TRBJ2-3	TGTGCCAGCAGTGGGCTAGCTGGAGGAATAGATACGCAGTATTTT	CASSGLAGGIDTQYF
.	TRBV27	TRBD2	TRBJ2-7	TGTGCCAGCAGTTTTAGCGGGGGGGCGGTTGGCGAGCAGTACTTC	CASSFSGGAVGEQYF
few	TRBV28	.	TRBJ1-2	TGTGCCAGCAGTTCTTGGACGGGGTACGGGGGCTACACCTTC	CASSSWTGYGGYTF
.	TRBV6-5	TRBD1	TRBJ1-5	TGTGCCAGCAGTTCCGACAGGGGCAATCAGCCCCAGCATTTT	CASSSDRGNQPQHF
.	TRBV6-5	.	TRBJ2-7	TGTGCCAGCAGTTACGACAGTCGGGGGTCCTACGAGCAGTACTTC	CASSYDSRGSYEQYF
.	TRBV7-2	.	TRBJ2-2	TGTGCCAGCAGCTTAAGCGAGGCGGGAAACACCGGGGAGCTGTTTTTT	CASSLSEAGNTGELFF
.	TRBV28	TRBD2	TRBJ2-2	TGTGCCAGCAGTTTATCACTAGCGGGATCCACCGGGGAGCTGTTTTTT	CASSLSLAGSTGELFF
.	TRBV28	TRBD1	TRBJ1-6	TGTGCCAGCAGTTTATTGGGACAGGACCCACGTAACTATAATTCACCCCTCCACTTT	CASSLLGQDPRNYNSPLHF
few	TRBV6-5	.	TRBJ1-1	TGTGCCAGCAGTTATGAGGGGGAGAGGACTGAAGCTTTCTTT	CASSYEGERTEAFF
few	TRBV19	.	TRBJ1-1	TGTGCCAGTAGTATCGGGCAGGGAGGCACTGAAGCTTTCTTT	CASSIGQGGTEAFF
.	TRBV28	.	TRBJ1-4	TGTGCCAGCAGCTGGACATCTGGTAATGAAAAACTGTTTTTT	CASSWTSGNEKLFF
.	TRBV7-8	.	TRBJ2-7	TGTGCCAGCAGCTTAGTTCGCCCGGGACAAACCCACTACGAGCAGTACTTC	CASSLVRPGQTHYEQYF
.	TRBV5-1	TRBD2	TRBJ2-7	TGCGCCAGCAGCCTAACGACTAGCGGTTCCTACGAGCAGTACTTC	CASSLTTSGSYEQYF
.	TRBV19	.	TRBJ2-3	TGTGCCAGTAGTTCCCGGGAAGCCTTGGAGACAGATACGCAGTATTTT	CASSSREALETDTQYF
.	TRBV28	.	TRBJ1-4	TGTGCCAGCAGTTTTGGGTCAGGGGTTAATGAAAAACTGTTTTTT	CASSFGSGVNEKLFF
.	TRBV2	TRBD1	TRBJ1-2	TGTGCCAGCAGCCCTGACAGGGGGCATGAAAATGGCTACACCTTC	CASSPDRGHENGYTF
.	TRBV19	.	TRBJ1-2	TGTGCCATTCAGACAGCCAACTATGGCTACACCTTC	CAIQTANYGYTF
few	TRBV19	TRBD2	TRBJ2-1	TGTGCCAGTAGTAGAGGTAGCGGGACACCAAATGAGCAGTTCTTC	CASSRGSGTPNEQFF
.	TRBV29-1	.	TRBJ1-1	TGCAGCGCTCCCCAATCGACAGGGAACACTGAAGCTTTCTTT	CSAPQSTGNTEAFF
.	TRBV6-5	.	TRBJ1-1	TGTGCCAGCACGGCTCGGGGTTTAATAGGTGAAGCTTTCTTT	CASTARGLIGEAFF
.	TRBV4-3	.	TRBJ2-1	TGCGCCAGCAGCCAAGAGCAGGGATACTACAATGAGCAGTTCTTC	CASSQEQGYYNEQFF
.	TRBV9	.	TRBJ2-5	TGTGCCAGCAGCGTCGGGCAGGGCGGCCAAGAGACCCAGTACTTC	CASSVGQGGQETQYF
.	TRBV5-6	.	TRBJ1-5	TGTGCCAGCAGCTTGGGCCAGGATCAGCCCCAGCATTTT	CASSLGQDQPQHF
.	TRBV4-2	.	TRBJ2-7	TGTGCCAGCAGCCAAGAATACGGAAGAGGCGAGCAGTACTTC	CASSQEYGRGEQYF
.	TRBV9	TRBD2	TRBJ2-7	TGTGCCAGCAGCGTTGAGACTAGCGGGAGCGAGCAGTACTTC	CASSVETSGSEQYF
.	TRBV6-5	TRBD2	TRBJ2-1	TGTGCCAGCGCAATTTGGGACGGGGGGGCTGAGCAGTTCTTC	CASAIWDGGAEQFF
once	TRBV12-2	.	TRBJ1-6	TGTGCAAGTCGCTTAGCTCTTGGGACAGGGATTTATAATTCACCCCTCCACTTT	CASRLALGTGIYNSPLHF
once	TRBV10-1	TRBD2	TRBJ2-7	TGCGCCAGCATGGCTAGCGGGTCCTACGAGCAGTACTTC	CASMASGSYEQYF
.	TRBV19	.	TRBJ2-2	TGTGCCAGTAGTATAGTTCCAGGGGAAAGGATAACCGGGGAGCTGTTTTTT	CASSIVPGERITGELFF
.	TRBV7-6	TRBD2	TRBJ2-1	TGTGCCAGCAGCTTAGCTAGCGGGATGTACAATGAGCAGTTCTTC	CASSLASGMYNEQFF
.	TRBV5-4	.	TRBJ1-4	TGTGCCAGCAGCGAGCCCTCGTTACAGGGCAACAATGAAAAACTGTTTTTT	CASSEPSLQGNNEKLFF
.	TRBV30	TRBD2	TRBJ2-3	TGTGCCTGGAGTGTACCGGGGGGGGTTACAGATACGCAGTATTTT	CAWSVPGGVTDTQYF
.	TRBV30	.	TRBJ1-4	TGTGCCTGGAGTGCGCGCCACGAAAAACTGTTTTTT	CAWSARHEKLFF
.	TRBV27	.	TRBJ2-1	TGTGCCAGCAGTTCCCCCTGGAGTGGGTACAATGAGCAGTTCTTC	CASSSPWSGYNEQFF
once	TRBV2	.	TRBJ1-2	TGTGCCAGCAGTGAAGGACAGGACTATGGCTACACCTTC	CASSEGQDYGYTF
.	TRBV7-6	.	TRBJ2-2	TGTGCCAGCACCTACGAGGTCTCGACCGGGGAGCTGTTTTTT	CASTYEVSTGELFF
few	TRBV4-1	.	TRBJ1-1	TGCGCCAGCAGCCCTTCGGGAGGACGGCTCACTGAAGCTTTCTTT	CASSPSGGRLTEAFF
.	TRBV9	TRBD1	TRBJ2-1	TGTGCCAGCAGCCAGGGGGATGGCTCCTACAATGAGCAGTTCTTC	CASSQGDGSYNEQFF
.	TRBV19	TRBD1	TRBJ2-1	TGTGCCAGTAGTATCCCGACAGGGTCTTACAATGAGCAGTTCTTC	CASSIPTGSYNEQFF
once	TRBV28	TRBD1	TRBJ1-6	TGTGCCAGCAAGGGACAGGGCACGGGGGGGGTGAATTCACCCCTCCACTTT	CASKGQGTGGVNSPLHF
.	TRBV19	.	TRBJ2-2	TGTGCCAGTAGTAACAGGAGAAACACCGGGGAGCTGTTTTTT	CASSNRRNTGELFF
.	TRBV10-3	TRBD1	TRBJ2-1	TGTGCCATCATGGGGGACAGGGACGAGCAGTTCTTC	CAIMGDRDEQFF